The following is a T cell receptor (beta chain) sequence with its context. Trimming took 5 bases from V and 8 from J, leaving 21 bases between them. From germline, CDR1 is SGHAT and CDR2 FQNNGV. There are 15 residues in the CDR3. Authors' methods: By means of reference gene primer amplification, nucleated cell counts were estimated. Produced via immunoSEQ multiplex PCR; TCRdb's table is partial and in-frame only. V, J and clone size were drawn from that table, and D and trimming were deduced from the DNA. The table shows 150,000 to 200,000 clones, with about 93% occurring only once. This sample is part of a study of blood T cell repertoires in COVID-19. Study at large: There were acute and convalescent COVID-19 samples, and they came from the United States, Italy and Spain. Sources were T cells, B-cell-depleted T cells, or PBMCs; the material itself was cDNA or gDNA.

Sequences were obtained from peripheral blood. The rearrangement joins TRBV11-2 to TRBJ1-2; D call uncertain. This clonotype was obtained from a woman between 50 and 59 years old with acute or convalescent COVID-19. This CDR3 is CASSPRTPSNLGYTF. In DNA, the CDR3 is TGTGCCAGCAGCCCAAGGACTCCTTCTAACTTAGGCTACACCTTC.